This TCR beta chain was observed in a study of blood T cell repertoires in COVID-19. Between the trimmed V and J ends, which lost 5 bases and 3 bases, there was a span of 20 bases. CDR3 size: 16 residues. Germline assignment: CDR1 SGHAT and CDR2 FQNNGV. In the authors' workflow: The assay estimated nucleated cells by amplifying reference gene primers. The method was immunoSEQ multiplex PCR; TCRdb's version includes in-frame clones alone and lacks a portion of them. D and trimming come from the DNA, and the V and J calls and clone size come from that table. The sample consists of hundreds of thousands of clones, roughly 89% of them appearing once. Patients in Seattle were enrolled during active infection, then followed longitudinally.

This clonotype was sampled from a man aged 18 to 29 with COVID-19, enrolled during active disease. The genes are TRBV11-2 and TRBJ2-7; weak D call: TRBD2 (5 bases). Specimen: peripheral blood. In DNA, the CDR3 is TGTGCCAGCAGCCCCGTTGGGCAATCCGGGAACTACGAGCAGTACTTC. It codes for CASSPVGQSGNYEQYF.